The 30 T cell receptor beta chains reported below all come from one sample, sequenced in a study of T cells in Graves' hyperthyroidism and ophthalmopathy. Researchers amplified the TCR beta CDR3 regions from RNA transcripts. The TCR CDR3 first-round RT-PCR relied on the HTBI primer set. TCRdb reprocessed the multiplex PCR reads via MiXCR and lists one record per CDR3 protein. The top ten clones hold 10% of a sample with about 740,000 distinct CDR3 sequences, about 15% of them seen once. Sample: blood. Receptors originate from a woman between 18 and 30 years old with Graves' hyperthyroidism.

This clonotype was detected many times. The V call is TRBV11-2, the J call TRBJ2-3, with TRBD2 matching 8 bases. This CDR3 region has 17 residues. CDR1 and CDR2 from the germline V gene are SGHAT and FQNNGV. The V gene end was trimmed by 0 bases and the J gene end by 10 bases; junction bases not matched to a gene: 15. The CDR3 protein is CASSLDGTSRGSYAQYF. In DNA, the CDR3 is TGTGCCAGCAGCTTAGACGGGACTAGTAGGGGATCTTACGCGCAGTATTTT.

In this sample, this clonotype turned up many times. The CDR3 is CSARGSLTSGRGYNEQFF. The CDR3 DNA reads TGCAGTGCTAGAGGCTCCCTGACTAGCGGGAGGGGCTACAATGAGCAGTTCTTC. The chain couples TRBV20-1 to TRBJ2-1, with 14 bases matching TRBD2. V dropped 1 base and J dropped 3; count of bases not matched to a gene: 8. This CDR3 contains 18 residues. Germline V gene data show CDR1 as DFQATT and CDR2 as SNEGSKA (reference sequence).

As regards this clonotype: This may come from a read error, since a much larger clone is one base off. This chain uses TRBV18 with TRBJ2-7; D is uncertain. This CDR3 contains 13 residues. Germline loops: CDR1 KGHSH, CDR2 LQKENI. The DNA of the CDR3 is TGTGCCAGCTCACCAGGCTCCTCCTACGGGCAGTACTTC. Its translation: CASSPGSSYGQYF.

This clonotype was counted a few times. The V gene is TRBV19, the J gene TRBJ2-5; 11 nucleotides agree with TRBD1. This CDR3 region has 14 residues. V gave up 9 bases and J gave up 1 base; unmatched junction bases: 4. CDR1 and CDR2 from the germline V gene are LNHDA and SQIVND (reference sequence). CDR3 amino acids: CASGDRGFQETQYF. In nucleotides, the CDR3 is TGTGCCAGCGGGGACAGGGGGTTCCAAGAGACCCAGTACTTC.

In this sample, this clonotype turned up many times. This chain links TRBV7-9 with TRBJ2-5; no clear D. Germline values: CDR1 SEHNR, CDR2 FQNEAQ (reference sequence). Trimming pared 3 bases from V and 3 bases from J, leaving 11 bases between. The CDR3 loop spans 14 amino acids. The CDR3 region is CASSLGQRKETQYF. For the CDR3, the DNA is TGTGCCAGCAGCTTGGGCCAGCGCAAAGAGACCCAGTACTTC.

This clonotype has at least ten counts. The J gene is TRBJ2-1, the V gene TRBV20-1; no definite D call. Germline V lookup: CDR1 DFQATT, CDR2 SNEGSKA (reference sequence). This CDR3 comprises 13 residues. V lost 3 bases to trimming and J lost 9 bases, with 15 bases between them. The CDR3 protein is CSASGRRSVEQFF. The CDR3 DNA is TGCAGTGCTAGCGGAAGACGTTCTGTTGAGCAGTTCTTC.

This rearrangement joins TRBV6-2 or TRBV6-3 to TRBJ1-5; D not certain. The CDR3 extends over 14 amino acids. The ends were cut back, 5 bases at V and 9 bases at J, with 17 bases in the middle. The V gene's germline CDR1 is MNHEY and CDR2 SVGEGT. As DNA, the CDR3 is TGTGCCAGCAGTCCAAAACGGTGGAATATGCCCCAGCATTTT. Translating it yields CASSPKRWNMPQHF.

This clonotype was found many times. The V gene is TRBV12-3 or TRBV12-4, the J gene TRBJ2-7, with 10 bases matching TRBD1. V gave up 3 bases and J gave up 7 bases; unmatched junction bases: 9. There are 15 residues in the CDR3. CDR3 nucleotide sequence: TGTGCCAGCAGTTTGAGGACAGGGGGAAGGGGAGAGCAGTACTTC. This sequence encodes CASSLRTGGRGEQYF.

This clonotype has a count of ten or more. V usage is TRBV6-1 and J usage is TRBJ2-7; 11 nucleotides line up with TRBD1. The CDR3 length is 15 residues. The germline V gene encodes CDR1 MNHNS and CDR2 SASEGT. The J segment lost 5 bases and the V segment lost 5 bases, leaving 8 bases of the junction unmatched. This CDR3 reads CASSQRTGGDHEQYF. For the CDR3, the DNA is TGTGCCAGCAGTCAAAGGACAGGGGGCGACCACGAGCAGTACTTC.

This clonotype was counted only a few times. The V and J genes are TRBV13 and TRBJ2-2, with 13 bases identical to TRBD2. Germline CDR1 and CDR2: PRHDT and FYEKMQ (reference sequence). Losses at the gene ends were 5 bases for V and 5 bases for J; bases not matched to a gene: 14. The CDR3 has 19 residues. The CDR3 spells CASSHTPRLAGGRTGELFF. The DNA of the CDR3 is TGTGCCAGCAGCCACACTCCCCGACTAGCGGGAGGTCGGACCGGGGAGCTGTTTTTT.

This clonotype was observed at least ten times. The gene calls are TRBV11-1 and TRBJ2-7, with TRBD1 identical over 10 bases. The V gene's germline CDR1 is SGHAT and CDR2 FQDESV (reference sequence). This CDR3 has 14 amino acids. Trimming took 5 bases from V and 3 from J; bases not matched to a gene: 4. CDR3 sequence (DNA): TGTGCCAGCAGCATCGGGACAGGGGTCTACGAGCAGTACTTC. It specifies CASSIGTGVYEQYF.

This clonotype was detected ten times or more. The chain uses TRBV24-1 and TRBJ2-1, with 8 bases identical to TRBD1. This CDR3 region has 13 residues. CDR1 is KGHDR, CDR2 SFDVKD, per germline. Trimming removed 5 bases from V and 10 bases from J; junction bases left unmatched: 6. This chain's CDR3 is CATSAQDRAEQFF. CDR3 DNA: TGTGCCACCAGTGCCCAGGACAGGGCCGAGCAGTTCTTC.

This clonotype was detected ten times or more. The CDR3 here is CASSLVLGYEQYF. In DNA form, the CDR3 reads TGTGCCAGCAGCTTAGTTCTGGGATACGAGCAGTACTTC. The chain is built from TRBV11-2 and TRBJ2-7; D not resolved. The CDR3 loop spans 13 amino acids. V was cut by 1 base and J by 4 bases, with 8 bases left in between. From germline, CDR1 is SGHAT and CDR2 FQNNGV.

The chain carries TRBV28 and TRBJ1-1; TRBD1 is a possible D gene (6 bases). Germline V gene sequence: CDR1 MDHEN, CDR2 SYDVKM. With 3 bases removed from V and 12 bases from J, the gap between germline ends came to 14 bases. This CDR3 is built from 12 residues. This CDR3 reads CASSLVQGVTFF. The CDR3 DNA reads TGTGCCAGCAGTTTGGTACAGGGAGTAACTTTCTTT.

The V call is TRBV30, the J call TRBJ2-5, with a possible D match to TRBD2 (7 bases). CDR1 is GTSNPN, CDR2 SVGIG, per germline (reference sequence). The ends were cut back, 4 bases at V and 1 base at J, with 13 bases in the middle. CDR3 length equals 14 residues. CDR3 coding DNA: TGTGCCTGGACTAGCGGACAGCCCCAAGAGACCCAGTACTTC. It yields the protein CAWTSGQPQETQYF.

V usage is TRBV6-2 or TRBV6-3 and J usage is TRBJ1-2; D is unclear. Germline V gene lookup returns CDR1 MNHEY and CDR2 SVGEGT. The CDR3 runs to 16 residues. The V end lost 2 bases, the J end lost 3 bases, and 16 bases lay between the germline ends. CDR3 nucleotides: TGTGCCAGCAGTTACCCCTCTGGGGTGTCAGACTATGGCTACACCTTC. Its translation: CASSYPSGVSDYGYTF.

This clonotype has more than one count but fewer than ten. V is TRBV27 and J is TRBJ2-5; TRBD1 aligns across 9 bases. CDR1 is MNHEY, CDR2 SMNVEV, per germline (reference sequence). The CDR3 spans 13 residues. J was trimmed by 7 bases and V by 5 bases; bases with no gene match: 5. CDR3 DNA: TGTGCCAGCAGTCGGACAGGGGATACGACCCAGTACTTC. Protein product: CASSRTGDTTQYF.

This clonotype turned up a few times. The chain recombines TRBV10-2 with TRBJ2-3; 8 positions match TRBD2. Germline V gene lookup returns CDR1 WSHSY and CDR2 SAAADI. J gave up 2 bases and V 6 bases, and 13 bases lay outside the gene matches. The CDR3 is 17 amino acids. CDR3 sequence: CASRRLSGARTTDTQYF. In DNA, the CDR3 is TGCGCCAGCAGGAGACTTAGCGGGGCCCGGACCACAGATACGCAGTATTTT.

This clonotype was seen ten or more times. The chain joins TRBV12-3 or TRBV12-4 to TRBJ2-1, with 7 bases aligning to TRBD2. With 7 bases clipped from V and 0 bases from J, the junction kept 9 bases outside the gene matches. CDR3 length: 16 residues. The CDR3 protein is CASTSSLADSYNEQFF. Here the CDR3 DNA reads TGTGCCAGCACCTCTTCCCTAGCGGACTCCTACAATGAGCAGTTCTTC.

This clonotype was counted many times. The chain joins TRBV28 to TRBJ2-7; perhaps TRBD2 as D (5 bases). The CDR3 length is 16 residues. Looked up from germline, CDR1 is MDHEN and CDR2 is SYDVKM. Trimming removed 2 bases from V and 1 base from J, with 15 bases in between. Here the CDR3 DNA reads TGTGCCAGCAGTTTAAATCGGGGTAGGATATCCTACGAGCAGTACTTC. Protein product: CASSLNRGRISYEQYF.

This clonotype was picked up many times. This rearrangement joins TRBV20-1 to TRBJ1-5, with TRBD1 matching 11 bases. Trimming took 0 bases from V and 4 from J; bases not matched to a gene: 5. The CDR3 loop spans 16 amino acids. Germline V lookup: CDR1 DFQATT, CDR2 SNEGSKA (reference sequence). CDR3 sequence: CSARDLGQGANQPQHF. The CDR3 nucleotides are TGCAGTGCTAGAGATCTCGGACAGGGGGCGAATCAGCCCCAGCATTTT.

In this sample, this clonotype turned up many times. Written as DNA, the CDR3 is TGTGCCAGCAGTTTCAGCACTCTGGCGGGAGGGTACAATGAGCAGTTCTTC. Its translation is CASSFSTLAGGYNEQFF. The rearrangement joins TRBV12-3 or TRBV12-4 to TRBJ2-1; 9 bases fit TRBD2. This CDR3 has 17 residues. V dropped 3 bases and J dropped 4; count of bases not matched to a gene: 10.

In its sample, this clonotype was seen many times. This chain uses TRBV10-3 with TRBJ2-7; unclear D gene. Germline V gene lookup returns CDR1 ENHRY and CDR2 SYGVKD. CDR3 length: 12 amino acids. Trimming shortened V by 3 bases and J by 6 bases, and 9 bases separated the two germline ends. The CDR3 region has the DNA TGTGCCATCAGTGATTTGGCGCCCGAGCAGTACTTC. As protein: CAISDLAPEQYF.

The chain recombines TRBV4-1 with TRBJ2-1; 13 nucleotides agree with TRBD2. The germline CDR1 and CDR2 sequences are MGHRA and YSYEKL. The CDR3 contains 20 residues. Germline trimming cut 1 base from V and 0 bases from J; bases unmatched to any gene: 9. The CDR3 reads CASSQVKGLAGASSYNEQFF. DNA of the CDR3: TGCGCCAGCAGCCAAGTCAAAGGACTAGCGGGAGCAAGCTCCTACAATGAGCAGTTCTTC.

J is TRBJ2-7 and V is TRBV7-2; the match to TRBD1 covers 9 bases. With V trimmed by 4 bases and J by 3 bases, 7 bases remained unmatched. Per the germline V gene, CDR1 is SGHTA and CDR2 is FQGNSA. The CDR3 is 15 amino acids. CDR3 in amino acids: CASSSPGQGNYEQYF. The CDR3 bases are TGTGCCAGCAGCTCACCGGGACAGGGAAACTACGAGCAGTACTTC.

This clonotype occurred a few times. This chain's CDR3 is CASSVRGGQPYEQYF. CDR3 nucleotides: TGTGCCAGCAGCGTACGAGGGGGTCAGCCCTACGAGCAGTACTTC. The V gene is TRBV7-2, the J gene TRBJ2-7, with D perhaps TRBD1 (6 bases). The germline V gene has CDR1 SGHTA and CDR2 FQGNSA. The CDR3 is 15 residues long. Between the trimmed V and J ends, which lost 5 bases and 2 bases, there was a span of 16 bases.

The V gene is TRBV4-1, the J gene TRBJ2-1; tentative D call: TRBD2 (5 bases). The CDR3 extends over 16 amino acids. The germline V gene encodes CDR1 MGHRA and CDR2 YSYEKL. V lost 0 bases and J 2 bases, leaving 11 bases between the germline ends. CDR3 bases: TGCGCCAGCAGCCAAGAGGCCAGCGGACCCTACAATGAGCAGTTCTTC. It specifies CASSQEASGPYNEQFF.

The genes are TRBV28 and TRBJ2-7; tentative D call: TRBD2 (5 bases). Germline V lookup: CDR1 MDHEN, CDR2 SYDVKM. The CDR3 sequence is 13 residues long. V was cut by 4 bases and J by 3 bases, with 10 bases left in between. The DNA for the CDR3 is TGTGCCAGCAGTTATCGAGGGTTCTACGAGCAGTACTTC. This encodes CASSYRGFYEQYF.

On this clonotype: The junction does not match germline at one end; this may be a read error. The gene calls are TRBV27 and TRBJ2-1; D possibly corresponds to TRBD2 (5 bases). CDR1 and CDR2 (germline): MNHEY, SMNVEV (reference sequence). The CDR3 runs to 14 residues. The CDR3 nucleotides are TGTGCCTGCAGTTTACTACCTAGCTCTTCTGAGCAGTTCTTC. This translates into CACSLLPSSSEQFF.

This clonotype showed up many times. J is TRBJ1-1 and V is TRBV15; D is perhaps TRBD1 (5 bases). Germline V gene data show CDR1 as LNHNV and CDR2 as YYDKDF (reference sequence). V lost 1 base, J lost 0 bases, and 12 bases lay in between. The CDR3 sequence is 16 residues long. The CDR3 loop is CATSRGEGLLNTEAFF. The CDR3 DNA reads TGTGCCACCAGCAGAGGGGAGGGACTTTTGAACACTGAAGCTTTCTTT.